This record looks at one T cell receptor beta chain sequence and its context. This specimen comes from a study of T cell responses to AZD1222 COVID-19 vaccine. This CDR3 contains 12 residues. With 6 bases removed from V and 5 bases from J, the gap between germline ends came to 9 bases. Germline CDR1 KGHDR, CDR2 SFDVKD. Profiled with immunoSEQ multiplex PCR; TCRdb holds only in-frame clones, not every one. The table shows some 130,000 clones, with approximately 90% occurring only once. This clonotype was obtained from an adult in good health. The source material was peripheral blood, sampled on day 0 of AZD1222 vaccination. The chain recombines TRBV24-1 with TRBJ2-5; perhaps TRBD1 as D (5 bases). The CDR3 DNA is TGTGCCACCAGTTTAACAGGCGAGACCCAGTACTTC. Encoded protein: CATSLTGETQYF.